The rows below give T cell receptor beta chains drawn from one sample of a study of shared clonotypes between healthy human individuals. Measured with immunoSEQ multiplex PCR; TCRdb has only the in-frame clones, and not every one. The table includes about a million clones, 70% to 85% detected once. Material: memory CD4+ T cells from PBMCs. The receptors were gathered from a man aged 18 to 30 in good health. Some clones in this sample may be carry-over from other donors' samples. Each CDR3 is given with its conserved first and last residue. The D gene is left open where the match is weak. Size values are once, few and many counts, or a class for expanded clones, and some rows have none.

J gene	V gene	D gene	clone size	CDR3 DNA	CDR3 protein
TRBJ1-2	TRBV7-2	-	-	TGTGCCAGCCCCCGTGGGGCAGGGAGGATTGATGGCTACACCTTC	CASPRGAGRIDGYTF
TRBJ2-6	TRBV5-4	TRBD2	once	TGTGCCAGCAGCTTGCTGGCGGCGGGAGGGAAGAGCTCTGGGGCCAACGTCCTGACTTTC	CASSLLAAGGKSSGANVLTF
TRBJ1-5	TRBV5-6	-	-	TGTGCCAGCAGCTTGGCCGGGTGGCAGGGGAATCAGCCCCAGCATTTT	CASSLAGWQGNQPQHF
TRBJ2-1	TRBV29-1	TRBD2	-	TGCAGCGTCGTCCCGACTAGCAGTGAGCAGTTCTTC	CSVVPTSSEQFF
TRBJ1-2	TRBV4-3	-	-	TGCGCCAGCAGCCAAGATTCGGGGGGCGCGAACACCTTC	CASSQDSGGANTF
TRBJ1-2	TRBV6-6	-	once	TGTGCCAGCAGTTACGGGAGCGGCTACACCTTC	CASSYGSGYTF
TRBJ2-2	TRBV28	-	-	TGTGCCAGCAGAACTTTCGTCGGGGAGCTGTTTTTT	CASRTFVGELFF
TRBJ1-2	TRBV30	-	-	TGTGCCTGGACCAGGGGAGGAAACTATGGCTACACCTTC	CAWTRGGNYGYTF
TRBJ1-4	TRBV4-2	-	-	TGTGCCAGCAGCCAAGGGGCAGGGGCGGGGTGGGCTAATGAAAAACTGTTTTTT	CASSQGAGAGWANEKLFF
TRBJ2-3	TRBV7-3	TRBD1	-	TGTGCCAGCAGCCGGACCGGGACAGACACAGATACGCAGTATTTT	CASSRTGTDTDTQYF
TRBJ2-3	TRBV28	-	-	TGTGCCAGCAGTCTAGGGGAGCGCTCCGAGTATTTT	CASSLGERSEYF
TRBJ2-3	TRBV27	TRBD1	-	TGTGCCAGCAGTTTAGCCCTGACAGGGGAGGTTAACACAGATACGCAGTATTTT	CASSLALTGEVNTDTQYF
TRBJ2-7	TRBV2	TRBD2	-	TGTGCCAGCACTAGACGGACTAGCGACTACGAGCAGTACTTC	CASTRRTSDYEQYF
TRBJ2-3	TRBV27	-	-	TGTGCCGCCGAAAGGGCAGATAGGTTTACAGATACGCAGTATTTT	CAAERADRFTDTQYF
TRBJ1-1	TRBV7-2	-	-	TGTGCCAGCAGCTTATATGGGACACCGAACACTGAAGCTTTCTTT	CASSLYGTPNTEAFF
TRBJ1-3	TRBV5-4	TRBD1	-	TGTGCCAGCAGCAAGGACAGGGCTCTCCACTCTGGAAACACCATATATTTT	CASSKDRALHSGNTIYF
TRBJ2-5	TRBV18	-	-	TGTGCCAGCTCACCAGGGCATGGCAGGGAGACCCAGTACTTC	CASSPGHGRETQYF
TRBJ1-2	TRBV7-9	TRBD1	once	TGTGCCAGCAGCCCGGGATGGGACAGGGCGCACTATGGCTACACCTTC	CASSPGWDRAHYGYTF
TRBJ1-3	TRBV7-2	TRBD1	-	TGTGCCAGCAGCGCTAAGACAGGGGCCTCTGGAAACACCATATATTTT	CASSAKTGASGNTIYF
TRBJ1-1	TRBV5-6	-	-	TGTGCCAGCAGCTTGGCCCAGGGGATCACTGAAGCTTTCTTT	CASSLAQGITEAFF
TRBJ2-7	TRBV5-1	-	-	TGCGCCAGCAGCTTACGGATTCGGGGGTACGAGCAGTACTTC	CASSLRIRGYEQYF
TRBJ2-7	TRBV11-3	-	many	TGTGCCAGCAGCTTGGACAGCTCCTACGAGCAGTACTTC	CASSLDSSYEQYF
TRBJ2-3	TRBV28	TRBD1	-	TGTGCCAGCAGCCGGGACAGGGAAGGAGATACGCAGTATTTT	CASSRDREGDTQYF
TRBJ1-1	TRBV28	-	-	TGTGCCAGCAGTATTCCGTACACAGTGAACACTGAAGCTTTCTTT	CASSIPYTVNTEAFF
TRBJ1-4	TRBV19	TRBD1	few	TGTGCCACCTGGGACAGCTGGAATGAAAAACTGTTTTTT	CATWDSWNEKLFF
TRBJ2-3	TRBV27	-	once	TGTGCCAGCAGTTTACGGTGGAGAGGGTTGGATACGCAGTATTTT	CASSLRWRGLDTQYF
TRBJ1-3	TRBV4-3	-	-	TGCGCCAGCAGCCAAGACTACTCTGGAAACACCATATATTTT	CASSQDYSGNTIYF
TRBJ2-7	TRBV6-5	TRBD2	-	TGTGCCAGCACCAACCGGGGGGACTACCCCTACGAGCAGTACTTC	CASTNRGDYPYEQYF
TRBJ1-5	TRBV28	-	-	TGTGCCAGCAGCGGGGCCTCTTTTAGCAATCAGCCCCAGCATTTT	CASSGASFSNQPQHF
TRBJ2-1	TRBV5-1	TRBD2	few	TGCGCCAGCAGCTCCCGGGAGGGTAGCGGGAGGGTAGAATTCTTC	CASSSREGSGRVEFF
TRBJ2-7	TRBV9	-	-	TGTGCCAGCAGCGTAGAGTTAGCCTACGAGCAGTACTTC	CASSVELAYEQYF